This TCR beta chain was sequenced during a study of identical twins. Findings and caveats of the study: A lower insertion count was a feature of abundant cord blood beta clonotypes, with no such feature in memory repertoires.

About this clonotype: The antigen remains unidentified.

Trimming removed 0 bases at V and 10 bases at J, with 8 bases between. This CDR3 is built from 12 residues. CDR1 is SGHAT and CDR2 is FQNNGV in the germline V gene. Every sampled donor was Caucasian and healthy. A universal primer site was created by template switching, with the cDNA bearing unique molecular identifiers. TCRdb re-called the 5' RACE reads through MiXCR, storing one row per CDR3 protein. The table lists hundreds of thousands of distinct CDR3 sequences, 6% to 8% of them singletons. These data were also filed under a second study, of yellow fever vaccine responses in identical twins. Per that study: Reportedly, the T cell response mounted by twins to vaccine seemed partly convergent, partly personalized.

This receptor was obtained from a woman in her late teens or twenties in good health. The source material was CD8+ T cells sorted from blood. The J gene is TRBJ2-3, the V gene TRBV11-2, with unresolved D. In DNA, the CDR3 is TGTGCCAGCAGCTTAGAGGAGTTTGCGCAGTATTTT. Translating gives CASSLEEFAQYF.